Following are 9 T cell receptor beta chains from one sample sequenced in a study of cytomegalovirus exposure and HLA in healthy donors. Primers for the PCR totalled 60 Vbeta and 13 Jbeta. TCRdb keeps only in-frame clones here, not all; method: immunoSEQ multiplex PCR. Among more than 85,000 clones listed, approximately 82% were seen once. Sequencing was carried out using PBMCs. Receptor source: a man aged 25-40 years in good health and CMV-seropositive.

This rearrangement joins TRBV5-5 to TRBJ2-5; a possible D gene is TRBD2 (5 bases). V lost 3 bases and J 2 bases, leaving 11 bases between the germline ends. Germline CDR1 SGHKS, CDR2 YYEKEE (reference sequence). The CDR3 consists of 14 residues. The DNA for the CDR3 is TGTGCCAGCAGCTCGACCCCGGGGCAAGAGACCCAGTACTTC. Amino acid sequence: CASSSTPGQETQYF.

The rearrangement links TRBV27 to TRBJ1-1; TRBD1 aligns across 8 bases. Germline loops: CDR1 MNHEY, CDR2 SMNVEV (reference sequence). CDR3 size: 12 residues. V trimming: 8 bases; J trimming: 4 bases; junction bases outside the gene matches: 3. Here the CDR3 reads CASGQGGTEAFF. The CDR3 coding sequence is TGTGCCAGCGGACAGGGTGGCACTGAAGCTTTCTTT.

This clone was detected a few times. The chain couples TRBV10-3 to TRBJ2-7, with a tentative D call TRBD2 (5 bases). The CDR3 is made up of 15 amino acids. Trimming left V 7 bases short and J 1 base short, with 17 bases between. Germline V lookup: CDR1 ENHRY, CDR2 SYGVKD. The chain's CDR3 is CAITRDGSSSYEQYF. CDR3 sequence (DNA): TGTGCCATCACCAGAGATGGGAGTTCGTCCTACGAGCAGTACTTC.

V usage is TRBV30 and J usage is TRBJ1-4; D is possibly TRBD1 (5 bases). V was clipped by 0 bases and J by 2 bases, with 10 bases between them. The CDR3 runs 15 residues. The germline V gene has CDR1 GTSNPN and CDR2 SVGIG (reference sequence). CDR3 in DNA: TGTGCCTGGAGTGTACCGGGACTCACTAATGAAAAACTGTTTTTT. Translating it yields CAWSVPGLTNEKLFF.

In regard to this clone: One end of the junction does not line up with germline, which may come from a read error. The V call is TRBV7-9, the J call TRBJ1-2; 9 nucleotides match TRBD1. The germline V gene has CDR1 SEHNR and CDR2 FQNEAQ (reference sequence). The CDR3 spans 14 residues. CDR3 DNA: TGTTCCAGCAGCTTAGGGACAGGGTCATATGGCTACACCTTC. It is translated as CSSSLGTGSYGYTF.

The CDR3 sequence is CASSPPTRGHEQYF. The CDR3 region has the DNA TGCGCCAGCAGTCCGCCGACTAGGGGCCACGAGCAGTACTTC. This chain connects TRBV5-1 to TRBJ2-7, with D possibly TRBD2 on 6 matching bases. V lost 5 bases and J lost 5, with 17 bases in between. Germline CDR1 and CDR2: SGHRS and YFSETQ. The CDR3 contains 14 residues. The whole variable domain, filled in from reference TRBV5-1 and TRBJ2-7, reads KAGVTQTPRYLIKTRGQQVTLSCSPISGHRSVSWYQQTPGQGLQFLFEYFSETQRNKGNFPGRFSGRQFSNSRSEMNVSTLELGDSALYLCASSPPTRGHEQYFGPGTRLTVT.

The chain couples TRBV13 to TRBJ1-1, with 7 bases that match TRBD1. Trimming took 2 bases from V and 4 from J; bases not matched to a gene: 4. The germline V gene has CDR1 PRHDT and CDR2 FYEKMQ (reference sequence). CDR3 length equals 14 residues. The CDR3 sequence: CASSLNRGGTEAFF. CDR3 in DNA: TGTGCCAGCAGCTTAAACAGGGGAGGCACTGAAGCTTTCTTT.

The chain has TRBV7-2 and TRBJ2-7; 8 bases line up with TRBD2. The CDR3 covers 14 residues. Germline trimming cut 5 bases from V and 3 bases from J; bases unmatched to any gene: 6. The V gene's germline CDR1 is SGHTA and CDR2 FQGNSA. In nucleotides, the CDR3 is TGTGCCAGCAGCCAACGGGAGGGAGTCTACGAGCAGTACTTC. Amino acids: CASSQREGVYEQYF. The variable domain in full, completed from reference TRBV7-2 and TRBJ2-7, reads GAGVSQSPSNKVTEKGKDVELRCDPISGHTALYWYRQSLGQGLEFLIYFQGNSAPDKSGLPSDRFSAERTGGSVSTLTIQRTQQEDSAVYLCASSQREGVYEQYFGPGTRLTVT.

V and J are TRBV6-5 and TRBJ1-4, with D tentatively TRBD1 (6 bases). The V end was cut by 0 bases, the J end by 6 bases, with 11 bases between. Per the germline V gene, CDR1 is MNHEY and CDR2 is SVGAGI. The CDR3 contains 15 residues. The CDR3 bases are TGTGCCAGCAGTTACTCGACAGGTGTCGATGAAAAACTGTTTTTT. This gives the protein CASSYSTGVDEKLFF.